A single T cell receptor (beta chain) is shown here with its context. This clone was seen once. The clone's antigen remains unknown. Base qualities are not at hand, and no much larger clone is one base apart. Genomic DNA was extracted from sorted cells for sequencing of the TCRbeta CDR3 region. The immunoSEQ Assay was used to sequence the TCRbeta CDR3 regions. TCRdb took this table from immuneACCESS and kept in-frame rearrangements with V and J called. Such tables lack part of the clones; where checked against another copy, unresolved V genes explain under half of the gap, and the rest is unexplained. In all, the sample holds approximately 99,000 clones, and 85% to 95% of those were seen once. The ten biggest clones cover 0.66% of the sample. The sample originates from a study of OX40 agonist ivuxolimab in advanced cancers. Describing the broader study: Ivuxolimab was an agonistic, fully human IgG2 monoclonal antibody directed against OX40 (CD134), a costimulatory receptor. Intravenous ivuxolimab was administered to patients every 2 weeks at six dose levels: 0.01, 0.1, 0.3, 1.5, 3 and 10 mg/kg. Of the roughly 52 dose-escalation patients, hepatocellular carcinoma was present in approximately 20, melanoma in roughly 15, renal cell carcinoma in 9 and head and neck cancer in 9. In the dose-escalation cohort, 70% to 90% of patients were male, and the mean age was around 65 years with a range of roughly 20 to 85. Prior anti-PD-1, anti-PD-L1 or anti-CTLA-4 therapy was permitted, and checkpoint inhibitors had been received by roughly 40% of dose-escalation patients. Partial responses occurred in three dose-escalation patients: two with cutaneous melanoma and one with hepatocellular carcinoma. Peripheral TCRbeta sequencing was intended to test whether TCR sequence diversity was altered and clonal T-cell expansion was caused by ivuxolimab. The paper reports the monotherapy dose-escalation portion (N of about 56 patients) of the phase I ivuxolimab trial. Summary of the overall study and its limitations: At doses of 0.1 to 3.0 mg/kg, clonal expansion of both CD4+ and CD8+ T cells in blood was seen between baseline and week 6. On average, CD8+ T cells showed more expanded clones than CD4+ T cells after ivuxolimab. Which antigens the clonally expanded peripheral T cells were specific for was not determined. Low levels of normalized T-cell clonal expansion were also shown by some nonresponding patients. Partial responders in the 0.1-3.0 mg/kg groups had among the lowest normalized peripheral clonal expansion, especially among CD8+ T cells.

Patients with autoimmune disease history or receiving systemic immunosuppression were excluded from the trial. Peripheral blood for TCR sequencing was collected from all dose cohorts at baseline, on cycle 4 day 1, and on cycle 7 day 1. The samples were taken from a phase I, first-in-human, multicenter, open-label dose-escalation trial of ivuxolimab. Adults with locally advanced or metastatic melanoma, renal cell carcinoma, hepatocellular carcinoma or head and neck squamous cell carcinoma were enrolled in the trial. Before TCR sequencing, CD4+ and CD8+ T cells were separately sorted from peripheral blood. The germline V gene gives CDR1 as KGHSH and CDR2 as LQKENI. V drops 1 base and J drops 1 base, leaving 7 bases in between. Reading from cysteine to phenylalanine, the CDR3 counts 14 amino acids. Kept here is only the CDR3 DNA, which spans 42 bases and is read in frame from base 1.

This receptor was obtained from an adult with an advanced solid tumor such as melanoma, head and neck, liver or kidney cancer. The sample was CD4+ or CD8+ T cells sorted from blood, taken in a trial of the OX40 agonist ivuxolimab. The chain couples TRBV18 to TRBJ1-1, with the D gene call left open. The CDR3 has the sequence CASSPLVENTEAFF. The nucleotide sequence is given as TGTGCCAGCTCACCACTGGTGGAGAACACTGAAGCTTTCTTT.